These 4 T cell receptor beta chains were all obtained from the same sample, sequenced in a study of cytomegalovirus exposure and HLA in healthy donors. PCR was performed using 60 Vbeta and 13 Jbeta primers. Clones were sequenced by immunoSEQ multiplex PCR, and TCRdb holds only the in-frame ones, with some missing. The sample shows 95,000 to 150,000 clones, about 74% of them seen only once. Sequencing was performed on PBMCs. These receptors were collected from a woman in her fifties or sixties in good health and CMV-seropositive.

This chain connects TRBV10-3 to TRBJ1-6; 7 bases map to TRBD1. From germline, CDR1 is ENHRY and CDR2 SYGVKD. Germline trimming cut 0 bases from V and 9 bases from J; bases unmatched to any gene: 2. The CDR3 runs to 14 residues. The CDR3 loop is CAISESTGSSPLHF. The CDR3 region has the DNA TGTGCCATCAGTGAGTCGACAGGGAGTTCACCCCTCCACTTT.

This clone was found a few times. CDR3 DNA: TGTGCCAGCACTACAGGGGAAAACGAGCAGTACTTC. Residues: CASTTGENEQYF. This rearrangement joins TRBV6-5 to TRBJ2-7; TRBD1 matches at 7 bases. The CDR3 sequence is 12 residues long. The J segment lost 5 bases and the V segment lost 7 bases, leaving 5 bases of the junction unmatched. The germline gives CDR1 MNHEY, CDR2 SVGAGI.

This clone came up a few times. The chain couples TRBV5-6 to TRBJ2-7, with a possible D match to TRBD1 (5 bases). Deletions cut 3 bases from V and 6 bases from J, with 19 bases between. This CDR3 region has 15 residues. Germline V gives CDR1 SGHDT, CDR2 YYEEEE. CDR3 protein: CASSSGPSGPSEQYF. Written as DNA, the CDR3 is TGTGCCAGCAGCTCAGGGCCGTCCGGACCCTCCGAGCAGTACTTC.

V usage is TRBV27 and J usage is TRBJ2-3; 7 bases match TRBD1. J gave up 5 bases and V 5 bases, and 7 bases lay outside the gene matches. The CDR3 covers 14 residues. The germline V gene has CDR1 MNHEY and CDR2 SMNVEV (reference sequence). The CDR3 sequence is CASSMPQGRDTQYF. As DNA, the CDR3 is TGTGCCAGCAGTATGCCACAGGGGAGAGATACGCAGTATTTT.